Following are 12 T cell receptor beta chains from one sample sequenced in a study of cytomegalovirus exposure and HLA in healthy donors. Here immunoSEQ multiplex PCR was the method, and the copy in TCRdb shows in-frame clones only, minus some. The data show about 220,000 clones, with around nine tenths seen just once and about 2.7% held by the top ten. Source material: PBMCs. The source is a woman aged 18-30 years in good health and CMV-seronegative.

The chain combines TRBV9 with TRBJ2-3, with TRBD2 identical over 14 bases. The CDR3 is made up of 18 amino acids. The junction had 5 bases not matched to a gene; V was cut back by 2 bases and J by 0 bases. The germline gives CDR1 SGDLS, CDR2 YYNGEE. The CDR3: CASSVGLAGGASTDTQYF. As DNA, the CDR3 is TGTGCCAGCAGCGTCGGACTAGCGGGAGGTGCTAGCACAGATACGCAGTATTTT.

J is TRBJ1-1 and V is TRBV7-2; tentative D call: TRBD1 (5 bases). CDR1 SGHTA and CDR2 FQGNSA come from the germline V gene. This CDR3 region has 14 residues. V was trimmed by 0 bases and J by 1 base, leaving 6 bases between them. CDR3 nucleotides: TGTGCCAGCAGCTTAGCAGGACAGAACACTGAAGCTTTCTTT. It specifies CASSLAGQNTEAFF.

The chain links TRBV5-1 to TRBJ2-5; D not certain. V shed 0 bases and J shed 4 bases, with 13 bases lying between them. The germline V gene has CDR1 SGHRS and CDR2 YFSETQ. CDR3 length equals 15 residues. The chain's CDR3 is CASSLAAGRRETQYF. CDR3 nucleotide sequence: TGCGCCAGCAGCTTGGCCGCAGGCCGGCGAGAGACCCAGTACTTC.

The V gene is TRBV28, the J gene TRBJ2-3; D call uncertain. V gave up 3 bases and J gave up 4 bases, with 17 bases separating them. The germline CDR1 and CDR2 sequences are MDHEN and SYDVKM. The CDR3 extends over 16 amino acids. The CDR3 spells CASSFAPRLSADTQYF. CDR3 coding DNA: TGTGCCAGCAGTTTTGCCCCTCGCCTCAGCGCAGATACGCAGTATTTT. Looking up the rest from reference TRBV28 and TRBJ2-3 gives the full variable domain: DVKVTQSSRYLVKRTGEKVFLECVQDMDHENMFWYRQDPGLGLRLIYFSYDVKMKEKGDIPEGYSVSREKKERFSLILESASTNQTSMYLCASSFAPRLSADTQYFGPGTRLTVL.

This clone was seen just once. This rearrangement joins TRBV4-2 to TRBJ1-3; TRBD1 agrees at 7 bases. The V and J ends lost 0 bases and 0 bases, in that order; junction bases with no gene match: 5. The CDR3 is 17 residues long. Germline V gene data show CDR1 as LGHNA and CDR2 as YNFKEQ. This CDR3 is CASSQDFRTGSGNTIYF. The CDR3 DNA sequence: TGTGCCAGCAGCCAAGATTTCCGGACAGGCTCTGGAAACACCATATATTTT.

This clone was counted a few times. This chain connects TRBV7-2 to TRBJ1-5; D not certain. The CDR3 runs 14 residues. Germline V CDR1 and CDR2: SGHTA, FQGNSA. V was clipped by 0 bases and J by 9 bases, with 12 bases between them. The CDR3 is CASSLASGSRPQHF. The CDR3 DNA reads as TGTGCCAGCAGCTTAGCAAGTGGCTCCCGGCCCCAGCATTTT.

This clone was picked up a small number of times. This sequence joins TRBV6-5 and TRBJ1-2; tentatively, D is TRBD1 (6 bases). This CDR3 comprises 12 residues. The germline V gene encodes CDR1 MNHEY and CDR2 SVGAGI. Trimming took off 5 bases at V and 6 bases at J, with 10 bases between the two ends. The CDR3, as DNA: TGTGCCAGCAGTCGCAGGGGCGATGGCTACACCTTC. It codes for CASSRRGDGYTF.

The rearrangement joins TRBV5-4 to TRBJ2-2, with 11 nucleotides matching TRBD2. The CDR3 totals 16 residues. Germline values: CDR1 SGHNT, CDR2 YYREEE (reference sequence). V gave up 3 bases and J gave up 7 bases; unmatched junction bases: 8. The chain's CDR3 is CASSSSLAGGHGELFF. For the CDR3, the DNA is TGTGCCAGCAGCTCATCGCTAGCGGGAGGACACGGGGAGCTGTTTTTT.

This clone was counted a single time. At one of its ends the junction is not consistent with the germline gene, which may arise from a read error. This rearrangement joins TRBV7-7 to TRBJ2-1; 16 positions match TRBD2. The CDR3 length is 15 residues. The germline CDR1 and CDR2 sequences are SSHAT and FNYEAQ (reference sequence). CDR3 DNA: TGTGCTAGCAGCTTGGGGACTAGCGGGAGGGATGAGCAGTTCTTC. Its translation: CASSLGTSGRDEQFF.

The chain is built from TRBV5-1 and TRBJ1-1; a possible D gene is TRBD1 (5 bases). Per the germline V gene, CDR1 is SGHRS and CDR2 is YFSETQ. The CDR3 sequence is 16 residues long. V was pared by 3 bases and J by 1 base, with 16 bases between. The CDR3: CASSSMGGSGNTEAFF. The CDR3 bases are TGCGCCAGCAGCTCTATGGGGGGGAGCGGGAACACTGAAGCTTTCTTT.

The chain is built from TRBV7-9 and TRBJ2-7, with D perhaps matching TRBD2 (6 bases). The CDR3 is 16 residues long. Germline assignment: CDR1 SEHNR and CDR2 FQNEAQ (reference sequence). Deletions cut 3 bases from V and 0 bases from J, with 15 bases between. The CDR3 loop reads CASSFDLLANSYEQYF. The CDR3 nucleotides are TGTGCCAGCAGCTTTGACTTGCTAGCGAACTCCTACGAGCAGTACTTC.

The V call is TRBV28, the J call TRBJ2-7, with D possibly being TRBD2 (6 bases). Per germline, CDR1 MDHEN and CDR2 SYDVKM. The ends were cut back, 4 bases at V and 5 bases at J, with 18 bases in the middle. This CDR3 has 15 residues. The CDR3 reads CASSSPASGVNEQYF. The DNA of the CDR3 is TGTGCCAGCAGTTCCCCTGCGTCGGGAGTTAACGAGCAGTACTTC.